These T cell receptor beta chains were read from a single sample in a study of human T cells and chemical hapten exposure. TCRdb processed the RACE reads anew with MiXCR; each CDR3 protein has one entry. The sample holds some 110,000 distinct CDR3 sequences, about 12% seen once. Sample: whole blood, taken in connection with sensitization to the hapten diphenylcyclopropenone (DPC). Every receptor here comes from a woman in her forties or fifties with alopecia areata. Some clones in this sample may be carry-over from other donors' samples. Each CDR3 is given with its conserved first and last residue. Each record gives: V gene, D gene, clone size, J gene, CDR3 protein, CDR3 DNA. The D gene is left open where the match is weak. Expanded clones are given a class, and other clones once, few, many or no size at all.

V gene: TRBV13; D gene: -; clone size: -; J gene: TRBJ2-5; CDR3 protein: CASSLASSGAETQYF; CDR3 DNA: TGTGCCAGCAGCTTAGCGAGCTCCGGAGCAGAGACCCAGTACTTC
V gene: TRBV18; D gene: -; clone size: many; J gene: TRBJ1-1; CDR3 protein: CASSPQGGWTEAFF; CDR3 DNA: TGTGCCAGCTCACCCCAAGGAGGATGGACTGAAGCTTTCTTT
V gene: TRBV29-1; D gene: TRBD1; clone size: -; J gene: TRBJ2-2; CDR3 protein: CSVANRGSGELFF; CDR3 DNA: TGCAGCGTTGCAAACAGGGGGTCTGGGGAGCTGTTTTTT
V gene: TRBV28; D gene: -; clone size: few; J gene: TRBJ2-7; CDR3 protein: CASSLFQGKPYEQYF; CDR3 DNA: TGTGCCAGCAGTTTATTCCAGGGGAAACCCTACGAGCAGTACTTC
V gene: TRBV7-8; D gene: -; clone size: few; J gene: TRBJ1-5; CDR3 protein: CASSLERLWRPNQPQHF; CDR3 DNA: TGTGCCAGCAGCTTAGAGAGGCTCTGGCGGCCCAATCAGCCCCAGCATTTT
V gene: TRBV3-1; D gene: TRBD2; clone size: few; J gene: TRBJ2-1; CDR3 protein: CASSLGEVAGNEQFF; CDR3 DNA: TGTGCCAGCAGCCTCGGGGAGGTAGCGGGTAATGAGCAGTTCTTC
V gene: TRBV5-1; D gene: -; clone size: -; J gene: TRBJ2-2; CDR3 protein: CASSKGDTGELFF; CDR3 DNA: TGCGCCAGCAGCAAGGGTGACACCGGGGAGCTGTTTTTT
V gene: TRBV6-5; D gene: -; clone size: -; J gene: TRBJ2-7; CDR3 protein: CASRTTGSSYEQYF; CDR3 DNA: TGTGCCAGCAGAACGACAGGTTCCTCCTACGAGCAGTACTTC
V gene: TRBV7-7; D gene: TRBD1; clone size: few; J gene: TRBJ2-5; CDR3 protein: CASGQGAEETQYF; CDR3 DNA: TGTGCCAGCGGGCAGGGGGCGGAAGAGACCCAGTACTTC
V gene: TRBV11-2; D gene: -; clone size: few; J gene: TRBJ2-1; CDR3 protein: CASSQLTALGNEQFF; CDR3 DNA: TGTGCCAGCAGCCAGCTAACGGCGTTAGGGAATGAGCAGTTCTTC
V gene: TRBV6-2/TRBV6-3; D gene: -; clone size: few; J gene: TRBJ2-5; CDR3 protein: CASSYSRRDSKTQYF; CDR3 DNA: TGTGCCAGCAGTTACTCAAGGCGGGACTCAAAGACCCAGTACTTC
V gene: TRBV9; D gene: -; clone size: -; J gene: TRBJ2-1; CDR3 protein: CASSPWAVSYNEQFF; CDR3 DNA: TGTGCCAGCAGCCCCTGGGCGGTCTCCTACAATGAGCAGTTCTTC
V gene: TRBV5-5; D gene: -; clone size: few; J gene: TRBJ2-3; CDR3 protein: CALELPGPWGDTQYF; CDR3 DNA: TGTGCCCTCGAATTGCCGGGACCATGGGGAGATACGCAGTATTTT
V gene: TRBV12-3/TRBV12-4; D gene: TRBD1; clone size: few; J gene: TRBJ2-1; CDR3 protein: CASRTGFGYNEQFF; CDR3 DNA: TGTGCCAGCAGGACAGGGTTCGGATACAATGAGCAGTTCTTC
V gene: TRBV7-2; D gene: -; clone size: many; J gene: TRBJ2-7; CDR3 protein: CASSHGGRYEQYF; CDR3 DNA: TGTGCCAGCAGCCATGGGGGGCGCTACGAGCAGTACTTC
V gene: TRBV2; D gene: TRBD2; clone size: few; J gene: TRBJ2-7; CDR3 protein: CASSVAGEQYF; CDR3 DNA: TGTGCCAGCAGTGTAGCGGGGGAGCAGTACTTC
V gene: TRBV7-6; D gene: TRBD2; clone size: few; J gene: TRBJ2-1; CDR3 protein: CASRGLAGRSSYNEQFF; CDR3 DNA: TGTGCCAGCAGAGGACTAGCGGGAAGGAGCTCCTACAATGAGCAGTTCTTC
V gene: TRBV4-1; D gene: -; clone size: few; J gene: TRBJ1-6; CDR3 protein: CASSLRSISSYNSPLHF; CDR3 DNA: TGCGCCAGCAGCCTTCGAAGTATCAGCTCCTATAATTCACCCCTCCACTTT
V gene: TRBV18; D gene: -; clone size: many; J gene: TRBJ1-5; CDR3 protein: CASSPRRESSASKPQHF; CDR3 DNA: TGTGCCAGCTCACCACGACGTGAATCTAGCGCTTCGAAACCCCAGCATTTT
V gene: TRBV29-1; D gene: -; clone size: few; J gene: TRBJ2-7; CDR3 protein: CSVEPGAGYEQYF; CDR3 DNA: TGCAGCGTTGAGCCAGGGGCGGGATACGAGCAGTACTTC
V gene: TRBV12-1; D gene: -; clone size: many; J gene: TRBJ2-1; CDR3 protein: CASSPQRGGHDEQFF; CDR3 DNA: TGTGCCAGCTCCCCTCAGCGGGGGGGCCATGATGAGCAGTTCTTC
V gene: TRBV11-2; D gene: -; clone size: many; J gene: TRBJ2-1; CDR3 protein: CASSQGGRVTYNEQFF; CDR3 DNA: TGTGCCAGCAGCCAGGGGGGGCGCGTGACCTACAATGAGCAGTTCTTC
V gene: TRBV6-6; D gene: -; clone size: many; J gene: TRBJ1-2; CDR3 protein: CASSLMTTNYGYTF; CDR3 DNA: TGTGCCAGCAGCCTCATGACCACCAACTATGGCTACACCTTC
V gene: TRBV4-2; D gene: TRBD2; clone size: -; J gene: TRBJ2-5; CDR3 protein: CASSQQYNLAGYQETQYF; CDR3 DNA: TGTGCCAGCAGCCAACAATATAATCTAGCGGGGTACCAAGAGACCCAGTACTTC
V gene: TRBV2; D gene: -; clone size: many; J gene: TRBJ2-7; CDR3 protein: CASSIQGSLYEQYF; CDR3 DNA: TGTGCCAGCAGCATACAGGGATCCCTCTACGAGCAGTACTTC
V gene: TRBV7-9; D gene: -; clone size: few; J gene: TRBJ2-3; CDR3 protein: CASSLDPPGQTDTQYF; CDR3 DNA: TGTGCCAGCAGCTTAGACCCGCCGGGCCAGACAGATACGCAGTATTTT
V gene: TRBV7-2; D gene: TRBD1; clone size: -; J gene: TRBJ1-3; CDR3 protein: CASSPRGGGGGNTIYF; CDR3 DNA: TGTGCCAGCAGCCCCAGGGGGGGTGGTGGTGGAAACACCATATATTTT
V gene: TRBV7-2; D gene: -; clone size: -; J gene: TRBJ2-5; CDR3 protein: CASSLAQMSGSGAQYF; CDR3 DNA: TGTGCCAGCAGCTTAGCGCAAATGAGTGGCAGTGGGGCCCAGTACTTC
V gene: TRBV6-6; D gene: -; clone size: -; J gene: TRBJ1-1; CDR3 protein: CASSYISNTEAFF; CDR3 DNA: TGTGCCAGCAGTTACATTTCGAACACTGAAGCTTTCTTT
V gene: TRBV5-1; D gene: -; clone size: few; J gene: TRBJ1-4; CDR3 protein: CASSFATNEKLFF; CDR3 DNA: TGCGCCAGCAGCTTCGCAACTAATGAAAAACTGTTTTTT
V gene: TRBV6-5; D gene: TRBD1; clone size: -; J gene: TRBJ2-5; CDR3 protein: CASSYRGLEETQYF; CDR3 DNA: TGTGCCAGCAGTTACAGGGGGCTGGAAGAGACCCAGTACTTC
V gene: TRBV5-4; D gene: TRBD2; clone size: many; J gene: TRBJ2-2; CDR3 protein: CASSFTLAGPGELFF; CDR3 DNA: TGTGCCAGCAGCTTTACGCTAGCGGGGCCCGGGGAGCTGTTTTTT
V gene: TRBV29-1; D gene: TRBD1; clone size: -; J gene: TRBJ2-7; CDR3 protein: CSVVPGQGTSYEQYF; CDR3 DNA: TGCAGCGTTGTTCCGGGACAGGGGACTTCCTACGAGCAGTACTTC
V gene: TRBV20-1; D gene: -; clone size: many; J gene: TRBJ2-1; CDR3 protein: CSASSPHVSYNEQFF; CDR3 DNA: TGCAGTGCTAGCTCTCCTCATGTATCGTACAATGAGCAGTTCTTC
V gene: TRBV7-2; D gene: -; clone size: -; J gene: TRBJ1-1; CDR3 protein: CASTRLLLMNTEAFF; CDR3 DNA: TGTGCCAGCACTAGGCTGCTCCTCATGAACACTGAAGCTTTCTTT